This T cell receptor beta chain was captured in a study of chemoradiotherapy in HPV16-positive cancers (dated by TCRdb to the early 2020s). For the wider study: Using functional T-cell assays on cells from a couple of HPV16-positive patients, the researchers defined candidate HPV-specific T-cell clones and common TCR motifs. The study set out to ask whether T-cell immunity against the HPV oncoproteins E6 and E7 changes over the course of chemoradiotherapy and whether that immunity affects survival. Next, the candidate HPV-specific TCRs and motifs were followed in TCR repertoires from approximately 87 patients with HPV-related cancers.

The CDR3 contains 17 residues, cysteine and phenylalanine counted. Here the CDR3 DNA is all that survives: 51 bases in frame from base 1. CDR1 SGHRS and CDR2 YFSETQ are derived from the germline V gene. V is trimmed back by 0 bases and J by 5 bases, and the junction contains 7 bases that no gene match accounts for. Repertoires were sampled multiple times during chemoradiotherapy, which allowed clonal expansion in the tumor microenvironment to be followed. The full study reports these points: Expansion of candidate HPV-specific clones and E7-related TCR motifs was observed in the tumor microenvironment during treatment, whereas no such expansion was observed for non-HPV-specific T cells. Among HPV16-positive patients, expansion of HPV-responsive T cells during chemoradiotherapy was associated with better recurrence-free survival. The functional definition of HPV-specific T cells came from only a couple of HPV16-positive patients, and the survival association was reported for HPV16-positive patients.

A remark on this clone: There is no known antigen for this receptor. No much larger clonotype is one base removed from it; base qualities were not supplied.

Library preparation used the immunoSEQ multiplex PCR assay. TCRdb took over this immuneACCESS table, retaining in-frame rearrangements with V and J assigned. Such tables are incomplete; in checked studies, under half of the missing clones stem from an unresolved V gene, and the remainder is unexplained. This sample comprises roughly 15,000 clones, about four fifths of them detected only once. Jointly, the top ten make up 10% to 11% of the sample. This specimen was acquired from a patient who underwent chemoradiotherapy. Recombination joined TRBV5-1 with TRBJ2-1; TRBD2 matches 11 bases in the middle. This TCR derives from a human donor with HPV-associated anogenital cancer. The nucleotide sequence is TGCGCCAGCAGCTTGGCCCGGCTAGCGGGGGGCAACAATGAGCAGTTCTTC. Translated, this is CASSLARLAGGNNEQFF.